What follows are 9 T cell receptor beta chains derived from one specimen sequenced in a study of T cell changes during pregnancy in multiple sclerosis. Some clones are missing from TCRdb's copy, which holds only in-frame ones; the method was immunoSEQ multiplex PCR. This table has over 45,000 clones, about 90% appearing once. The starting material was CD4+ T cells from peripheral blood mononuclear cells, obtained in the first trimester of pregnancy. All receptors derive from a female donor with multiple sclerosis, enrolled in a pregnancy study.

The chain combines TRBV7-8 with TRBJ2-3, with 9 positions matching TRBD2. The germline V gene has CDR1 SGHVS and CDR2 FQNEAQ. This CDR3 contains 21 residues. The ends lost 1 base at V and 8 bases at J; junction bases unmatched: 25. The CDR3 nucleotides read TGTGCCAGCAGCTTAGAATCCGCAGTAGCGGGAGAGAGAGGGGGCAAAGGTACGCAGTATTTT. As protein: CASSLESAVAGERGGKGTQYF.

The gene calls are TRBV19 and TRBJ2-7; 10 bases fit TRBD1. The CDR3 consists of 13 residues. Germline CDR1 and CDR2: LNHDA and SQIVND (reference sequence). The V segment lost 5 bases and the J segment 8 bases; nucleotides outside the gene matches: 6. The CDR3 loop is CASSSGTGEKQYF. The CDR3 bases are TGTGCCAGTAGTTCCGGGACAGGGGAAAAGCAGTACTTC.

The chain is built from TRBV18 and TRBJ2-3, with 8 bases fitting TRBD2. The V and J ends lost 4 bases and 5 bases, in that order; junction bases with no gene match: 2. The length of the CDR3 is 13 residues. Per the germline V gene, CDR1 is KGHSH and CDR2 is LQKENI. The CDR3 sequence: CASSLRGGDTQYF. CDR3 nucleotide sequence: TGTGCCAGCTCACTACGGGGGGGAGATACGCAGTATTTT.

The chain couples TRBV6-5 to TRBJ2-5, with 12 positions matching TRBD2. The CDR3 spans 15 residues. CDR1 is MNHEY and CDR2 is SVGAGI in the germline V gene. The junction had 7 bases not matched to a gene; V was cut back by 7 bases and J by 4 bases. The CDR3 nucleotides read TGTGCCAGCACCCGACTAGCGGGAGAGGTAGAGACCCAGTACTTC. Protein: CASTRLAGEVETQYF.

CDR3 amino acids: CATSLAGEGNEQFF. The CDR3 DNA is TGTGCCACCTCATTAGCGGGAGAGGGGAATGAGCAGTTCTTC. The chain joins TRBV10-3 to TRBJ2-1, with 9 nucleotides matching TRBD2. J was trimmed by 7 bases and V by 10 bases; bases with no gene match: 11. This CDR3 contains 14 residues. Looked up from germline, CDR1 is ENHRY and CDR2 is SYGVKD.

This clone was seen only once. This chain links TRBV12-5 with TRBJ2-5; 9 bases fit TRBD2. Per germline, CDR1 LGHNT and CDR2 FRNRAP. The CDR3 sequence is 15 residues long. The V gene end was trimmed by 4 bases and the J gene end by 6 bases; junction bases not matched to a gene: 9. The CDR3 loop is CASGSGGGAWQTQYF. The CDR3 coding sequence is TGTGCTAGTGGTTCCGGCGGGGGGGCCTGGCAGACCCAGTACTTC.

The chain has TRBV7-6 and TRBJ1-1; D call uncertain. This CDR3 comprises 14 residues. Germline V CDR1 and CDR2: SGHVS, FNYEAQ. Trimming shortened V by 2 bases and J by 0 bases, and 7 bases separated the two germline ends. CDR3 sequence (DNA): TGTGCCAGCAGCTTAACACACCTGAACACTGAAGCTTTCTTT. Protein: CASSLTHLNTEAFF.

The CDR3 reads CASSSRTGFSYEQYF. In DNA form, the CDR3 reads TGTGCCAGCAGCTCCCGGACAGGGTTCTCCTACGAGCAGTACTTC. The rearrangement links TRBV11-3 to TRBJ2-7, with TRBD1 matching 8 bases. This CDR3 is built from 15 residues. With V trimmed by 4 bases and J by 0 bases, 5 bases remained unmatched. Germline values: CDR1 SGHNT, CDR2 YENEEA.

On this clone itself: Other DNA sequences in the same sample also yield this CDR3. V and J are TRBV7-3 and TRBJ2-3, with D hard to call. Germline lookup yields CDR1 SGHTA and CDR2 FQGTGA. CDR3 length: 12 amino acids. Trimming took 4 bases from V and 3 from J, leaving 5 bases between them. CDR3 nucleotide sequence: TGTGCCAGCAGCTCCTCGACAGATACGCAGTATTTT. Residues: CASSSSTDTQYF.